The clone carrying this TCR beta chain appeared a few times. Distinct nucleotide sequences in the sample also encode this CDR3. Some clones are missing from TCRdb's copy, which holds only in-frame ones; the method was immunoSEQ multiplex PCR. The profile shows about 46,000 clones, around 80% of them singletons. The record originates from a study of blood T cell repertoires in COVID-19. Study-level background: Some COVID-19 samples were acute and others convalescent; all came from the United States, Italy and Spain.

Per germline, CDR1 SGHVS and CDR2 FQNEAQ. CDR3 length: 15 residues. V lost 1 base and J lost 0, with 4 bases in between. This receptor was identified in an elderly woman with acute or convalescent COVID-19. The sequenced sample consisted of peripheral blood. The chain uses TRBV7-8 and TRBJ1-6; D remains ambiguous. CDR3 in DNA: TGTGCCAGCAGCTTAGTCGGCTCCTATAATTCACCCCTCCACTTT. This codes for CASSLVGSYNSPLHF.